The rows below give T cell receptor beta chains drawn from one sample of a study of blood T cell repertoires in COVID-19. Data came from immunoSEQ multiplex PCR; TCRdb stores just in-frame clones and leaves some out. This sample has 130,000 or so clones; around 89% occur once, and the top ten carry roughly 18%. Sequenced: peripheral blood. Receptors were obtained from a man aged 50 or older with active or convalescent COVID-19. Both conserved end residues are part of each CDR3. The D gene is left open where the match is weak. Clone size is not always given. Where it is, it says once, few, many or a class for expanded clones.

TRBD2	NA	TRBV7-2	TRBJ2-5	TGTGCCAGCAGAATCGGGGGGGTGGAGACCCAGTACTTC	CASRIGGVETQYF
TRBD1	NA	TRBV28	TRBJ2-1	TGTGCCAGCAGTTTGCGACAGGGACACTACAATGAGCAGTTCTTC	CASSLRQGHYNEQFF
NA	NA	TRBV27	TRBJ2-1	TGTGCCAGCACTGGGAGGGGGAGGGCCCGCAATGAGCAGTTCTTC	CASTGRGRARNEQFF
TRBD1	once	TRBV10-3	TRBJ1-6	TGTGCCATCAGCGCGGACAGGGGCAATTCACCCCTCCACTTT	CAISADRGNSPLHF
NA	NA	TRBV29-1	TRBJ2-7	TGCAGCGTTGTACAGGGAGTGTCCTACGAGCAGTACTTC	CSVVQGVSYEQYF
TRBD2	NA	TRBV10-3	TRBJ2-1	TGTGCCATCAGGGAGGAGACTAGCGGGAGTCGTGAGCAGTTCTTC	CAIREETSGSREQFF
NA	NA	TRBV6-5	TRBJ1-5	TGTGCCAGCAGCTACAACCCGGGGAATCAGCCCCAGCATTTT	CASSYNPGNQPQHF
TRBD1	NA	TRBV3-1/TRBV3-2	TRBJ1-1	TGTGCCAGCAGCCTTACAGGGGACACTGAAGCTTTCTTT	CASSLTGDTEAFF
NA	NA	TRBV29-1	TRBJ2-3	TGCAGCGTTGAAAAGACAAAAACAGATACGCAGTATTTT	CSVEKTKTDTQYF
NA	NA	TRBV7-8	TRBJ1-5	TGTGCCAGCACCCATGGGGAGGAGAATCAGCCCCAGCATTTT	CASTHGEENQPQHF
TRBD1	NA	TRBV10-1	TRBJ2-3	TGCGCCAGCAGTGAATTAGAACAGGGGACGACAGATACGCAGTATTTT	CASSELEQGTTDTQYF
NA	NA	TRBV10-1	TRBJ2-1	TGCGCCAGCAGTGAGGACAGTTCTTACAATGAGCAGTTCTTC	CASSEDSSYNEQFF
NA	NA	TRBV6-5	TRBJ1-5	TGTGCCAGCAGGCCCACAGGGATAAGCAATCAGCCCCAGCATTTT	CASRPTGISNQPQHF
TRBD1	NA	TRBV3-1/TRBV3-2	TRBJ1-6	TGTGCCAGCAGCCACCCGTCGGGACAGGGGAATTCACCCCTCCACTTT	CASSHPSGQGNSPLHF
NA	NA	TRBV3-1/TRBV3-2	TRBJ1-2	TGTGCCAGCAGCCAAGATGAGGGGGTCTATGGCTACACCTTC	CASSQDEGVYGYTF
TRBD2	NA	TRBV5-4	TRBJ2-1	TGTGCCAGCAGCCGGGGGGGGTCAGGCTCCTACAATGAGCAGTTCTTC	CASSRGGSGSYNEQFF
TRBD1	NA	TRBV28	TRBJ1-6	TGTGCCAGCAGTTTACCCGACAGGGGCAACCCCCTCCACTTT	CASSLPDRGNPLHF
NA	NA	TRBV30	TRBJ1-1	TGTGCACGGGGGGGCAGGAACACTGAAGCTTTCTTT	CARGGRNTEAFF
NA	NA	TRBV20-1	TRBJ2-1	TGCAGTGCTAGTCCGGCGGTCGGGTCCGGAGAGCAGTTCTTC	CSASPAVGSGEQFF
NA	once	TRBV19	TRBJ1-1	TGTGCCAGTAGTATAGTTCCAGGTCGGGGCACTGAAGCTTTCTTT	CASSIVPGRGTEAFF
TRBD2	NA	TRBV2	TRBJ2-1	TGTGCCAGCGGAACTTCCGGGACTAGCGTGTACAATGAGCAGTTCTTC	CASGTSGTSVYNEQFF
TRBD1	NA	TRBV24-1	TRBJ1-2	TGTGCCACCAGTGAGGCGGACAGGGGGCCAAAGGGCTACACCTTC	CATSEADRGPKGYTF
NA	NA	TRBV21-1	TRBJ1-6	TGTGCCAGCAGCTCACAGGGGTCACCCCTCCACTTT	CASSSQGSPLHF
NA	NA	TRBV12-3/TRBV12-4	TRBJ1-1	TGTGCCAGCAGTGAACGGGGTGAAGCTTTCTTT	CASSERGEAFF
TRBD2	NA	TRBV18	TRBJ2-3	TGTGCCAGCTCACCGGGAAGTAGCGGGGCCGGAAGAGATACGCAGTATTTT	CASSPGSSGAGRDTQYF
TRBD2	NA	TRBV19	TRBJ2-1	TGTGCCAACCGGGCTAGCGGGGGGTGGAGGAATGAGCAGTTCTTC	CANRASGGWRNEQFF
TRBD2	NA	TRBV4-3	TRBJ2-7	TGCGCCAGCAGCCAACTCACTAGCGGGGGGCTGGAGGGGAGGCAGTACTTC	CASSQLTSGGLEGRQYF
TRBD1	NA	TRBV27	TRBJ1-6	TGTGCCAGCAGTTTAAGGGACAGCGATAATTCACCCCTCCACTTT	CASSLRDSDNSPLHF
TRBD2	NA	TRBV30	TRBJ2-1	TGTGCCTGGAATTCCGGGACTAGTTTTTCCCCGAACAATGAGCAGTTCTTC	CAWNSGTSFSPNNEQFF
TRBD2	NA	TRBV4-2	TRBJ2-3	TGTGCCAGCAGCCAAGAGCCGGGACTAGCGGAGGCAGATACGCAGTATTTT	CASSQEPGLAEADTQYF
NA	NA	TRBV9	TRBJ1-5	TGTGCCAGCGCGAAGGGGAATAGGGGCAATCAGCCCCAGCATTTT	CASAKGNRGNQPQHF
NA	NA	TRBV27	TRBJ2-5	TGTGCCAGCAGTTTCTCGGAGACCCAGTACTTC	CASSFSETQYF
NA	few	TRBV11-3	TRBJ2-7	TGTGCCAGCAGTCTCAGACCGGGACAATCAAACGAGCAGTACTTC	CASSLRPGQSNEQYF
NA	NA	TRBV18	TRBJ2-5	TGTGCCAGCTCACCATCCCCCCCCTGGGGCTACCAAGAGACCCAGTACTTC	CASSPSPPWGYQETQYF
NA	NA	TRBV5-1	TRBJ1-2	TGCGCCAGCAGCTTGGACGGGGGGCGCGAAATGAGGAACACCTTC	CASSLDGGREMRNTF
TRBD1	NA	TRBV10-1	TRBJ1-2	TGCGCCAGCAGTGAGTCGGAGGAGAAGGGGGCGGAAGGCTACACCTTC	CASSESEEKGAEGYTF
TRBD1	NA	TRBV27	TRBJ2-7	TGTGCCAGCAGGTCCCCGTACCGGACAGGGGGTTCCTACGAGCAGTACTTC	CASRSPYRTGGSYEQYF
TRBD2	NA	TRBV2	TRBJ2-2	TGTGCCAGTAACCGACTAGCGGGGAACACCGGGGAGCTGTTTTTT	CASNRLAGNTGELFF
TRBD1	once	TRBV5-1	TRBJ2-7	TGCGCCAGCTTAGATCGGACAGGGAACGAGCAGTACTTC	CASLDRTGNEQYF
TRBD2	NA	TRBV2	TRBJ2-5	TGTGCCAGCATGACCGGGACTACTTCGCCCCAGTACTTC	CASMTGTTSPQYF
NA	NA	TRBV24-1	TRBJ2-3	TGTGCCACCAGTTCCCCCATGGATACGCAGTATTTT	CATSSPMDTQYF
TRBD2	NA	TRBV9	TRBJ2-2	TGTGCCAGCAGCGTAGGGGGACTAGCGGGGAACACCGGGGAGCTGTTTTTT	CASSVGGLAGNTGELFF
NA	NA	TRBV4-3	TRBJ2-2	TGCGCCAGCAGCCCATCAACGAACACCGGGGAGCTGTTTTTT	CASSPSTNTGELFF
TRBD2	NA	TRBV10-2	TRBJ2-4	TGCGCCAGCAGTGATTTGCGGGGGAGGGTTTACTTC	CASSDLRGRVYF
NA	NA	TRBV6-4	TRBJ1-1	TGTGCCAGCAGTGACAACGCCGGGGGCACTGAAGCTTTCTTT	CASSDNAGGTEAFF
NA	NA	TRBV18	TRBJ2-2	TGTGCCAGCTCACCCTCTACCCGAGCCGGGGAGCTGTTTTTT	CASSPSTRAGELFF
NA	NA	TRBV5-4	TRBJ2-7	TGTGCCAGCAGTCGGGCGGGTGGCGAGCAGTACTTC	CASSRAGGEQYF
NA	NA	TRBV12-3/TRBV12-4	TRBJ1-1	TGTGCCAGCAGTTTAGCAGCGAACACTGAAGCTTTCTTT	CASSLAANTEAFF
TRBD1	NA	TRBV29-1	TRBJ2-1	TGCAGTAGCCCCAAACAGGGGTTGTTCAATGAGCAGTTCTTC	CSSPKQGLFNEQFF
NA	few	TRBV7-5	TRBJ1-4	TGTGTCAGAAGCTTAAGAACAGGGGTGGGTGAAAAACTGTTTTTT	CVRSLRTGVGEKLFF
NA	few	TRBV4-2	TRBJ2-1	TGTGCCAGCAGCCAAGCACGGGGGACCTACCAGGAGTTCTTC	CASSQARGTYQEFF
TRBD1	NA	TRBV28	TRBJ1-1	TGTGCCACCGAGGGGGTGGGACAGGGGCTGAACACTGAAGCTTTCTTT	CATEGVGQGLNTEAFF
NA	NA	TRBV28	TRBJ2-1	TGTGCCAGCAGTCCCCCGGGGTGGAATGAGCAGTTCTTC	CASSPPGWNEQFF
TRBD1	NA	TRBV9	TRBJ2-6	TGTGCCAGCAGCGGCTCGACAGGGTTCGGGGCCAACGTCCTGACTTTC	CASSGSTGFGANVLTF
NA	NA	TRBV27	TRBJ2-5	TGTGCCAGCAGTTTATCTGGGGGCGCTGAGACCCAGTACTTC	CASSLSGGAETQYF
NA	NA	TRBV5-6	TRBJ1-4	TGTGCCAGCAGCAACGCCTGGGAGACAACTAATGAAAAACTGTTTTTT	CASSNAWETTNEKLFF
NA	NA	TRBV4-1	TRBJ1-1	TGCGCCAGCAGCTCCCGGGGAACGAACACTGAAGCTTTCTTT	CASSSRGTNTEAFF
TRBD1	NA	TRBV19	TRBJ1-1	TGTGCCAGTAGACGACAGGGGGCCGAGCGTTTGGCTGAAGCTTTCTTT	CASRRQGAERLAEAFF
NA	NA	TRBV27	TRBJ1-4	TGTGCCAGCAGTTCGGACAGTAATGAAAAACTGTTTTTT	CASSSDSNEKLFF
NA	NA	TRBV6-5	TRBJ1-1	TGTGCCAGCACCTCCCCAATTTCACGTGAGAAAGCTTTCTTT	CASTSPISREKAFF